This is a list of T cell receptor beta chains from one sample in a study of blood T cell repertoires in COVID-19. TCRdb's copy holds only in-frame clones and misses some; the assay was immunoSEQ multiplex PCR. The table has some 110,000 clones, about nine tenths seen once; the top ten hold roughly 8%. Sequenced sample: peripheral blood. These receptors all stem from a human donor in a cohort sampled during active COVID-19. Both conserved end residues are part of each CDR3. The D gene is left open where the match is weak. The listing skips clone size in some rows; elsewhere it reads once, few, many or a size class.

v_call clone_size d_call cdr3_length cdr3_aa
TRBV11-3 NA NA 12 CASSFSGTEAFF
TRBV27 NA NA 15 CASSLKITYAGELFF
TRBV10-3 NA TRBD1 14 CAIRADRGYETQYF
TRBV27 NA TRBD1 14 CASSKTGQGYGYTF
TRBV5-1 NA TRBD1 12 CASNDRVETQYF
TRBV6-5 NA NA 15 CASSYSSGYQETQYF
TRBV19 few NA 14 CASSSRGNTGELFF
TRBV28 NA NA 14 CASSPGGPNEKLFF
TRBV18 NA NA 15 CASSPPDGKDTEAFF
TRBV9 NA NA 15 CASSARGDFGNTIYF
TRBV20-1 NA NA 15 CSASKGEDFYQPQHF
TRBV10-3 NA NA 13 CAISGKGDQPQHF
TRBV28 once TRBD1 16 CASSSGRQGVSGELFF
TRBV19 NA TRBD1 14 CASSINRGVYEQYF
TRBV30 once TRBD1 17 CAWSVPGQGAGGEKLFF
TRBV6-2/TRBV6-3 NA TRBD1 16 CASSYRQGRRDEKLFF
TRBV24-1 NA NA 13 CATSETGNQPQHF